This T cell receptor (beta chain) was sequenced in a study of blood T cell repertoires in COVID-19. Germline V gives CDR1 SGHTA, CDR2 FQGTGA. CDR3 length: 15 residues. V lost 6 bases to trimming and J lost 1 base, with 15 bases between them. TCRdb's table, derived via immunoSEQ multiplex PCR, lists solely in-frame clones and lacks some. Among roughly 200,000 clones listed, 82% were seen once. The receptor was isolated from a man in his forties or fifties who had recovered from COVID-19. The chain is built from TRBV7-3 and TRBJ2-5, with D maybe TRBD2 (6 bases). The sequenced sample consisted of PBMCs or T cells enriched from blood (not recorded which). The CDR3 bases are TGTGCCAGCAGGGCTCCGGGACTCTCCCAAGAGACCCAGTACTTC. Translation gives CASRAPGLSQETQYF.